The 13 T cell receptor beta chains reported below all come from one sample, sequenced in a study of control samples from healthy donors and cancer patients. The method was immunoSEQ multiplex PCR; TCRdb's version includes in-frame clones alone and lacks a portion of them. Of 100,000 to 120,000 clones in the sample, over 75% were seen once. Material for sequencing was PBMCs. These receptors originate from a woman in her sixties or seventies with lung cancer.

The chain is built from TRBV7-6 and TRBJ1-2; D is unresolved. The CDR3 is 15 residues long. Germline lookup yields CDR1 SGHVS and CDR2 FNYEAQ. V was clipped by 1 base and J by 1 base, with 10 bases between them. CDR3 sequence: CASSLGVGSNYGYTF. CDR3 sequence (DNA): TGTGCCAGCAGCTTAGGGGTTGGGAGTAACTATGGCTACACCTTC. The variable domain in full, completed from reference TRBV7-6 and TRBJ1-2, reads GAGVSQSPRYKVTKRGQDVALRCDPISGHVSLYWYRQALGQGPEFLTYFNYEAQQDKSGLPNDRFSAERPEGSISTLTIQRTEQRDSAMYRCASSLGVGSNYGYTFGSGTRLTVV.

The rearrangement uses TRBV11-3 and TRBJ1-2, with D perhaps TRBD1 (5 bases). V lost 3 bases and J lost 0, with 20 bases in between. The V gene's germline CDR1 is SGHNT and CDR2 YENEEA. The CDR3 is made up of 18 amino acids. CDR3: CASSLIFAETDTNYGYTF. CDR3 nucleotide sequence: TGTGCCAGCAGCTTGATATTTGCCGAGACAGATACTAACTATGGCTACACCTTC. The variable domain in full, completed from reference TRBV11-3 and TRBJ1-2, reads EAGVVQSPRYKIIEKKQPVAFWCNPISGHNTLYWYLQNLGQGPELLIRYENEEAVDDSQLPKDRFSAERLKGVDSTLKIQPAELGDSAVYLCASSLIFAETDTNYGYTFGSGTRLTVV.

V is TRBV28 and J is TRBJ2-5; TRBD2 is a possible D gene (6 bases). V lost 2 bases to trimming and J lost 2 bases, with 18 bases between them. This CDR3 has 17 amino acids. Germline assignment: CDR1 MDHEN and CDR2 SYDVKM. DNA for the CDR3: TGTGCCAGCAGTTTAATGATAGGAGGGAGCTCACAAGAGACCCAGTACTTC. It translates to CASSLMIGGSSQETQYF.

This clone was counted a few times. This rearrangement joins TRBV7-2 to TRBJ2-7; 8 bases fit TRBD2. Trimming cost V 1 base and J 2 bases; bases outside gene matches: 1. This CDR3 has 14 residues. The germline V gene has CDR1 SGHTA and CDR2 FQGNSA. CDR3 loop: CASSLGSGTYEQYF. CDR3 DNA: TGTGCCAGCAGCTTAGGTAGCGGGACCTACGAGCAGTACTTC.

This clone is a singleton in its sample. The V call is TRBV20-1, the J call TRBJ2-3; the match to TRBD2 covers 8 bases. The CDR3 has 15 amino acids. Germline V gene data show CDR1 as DFQATT and CDR2 as SNEGSKA (reference sequence). V was pared by 3 bases and J by 1 base, with 6 bases of the junction left unmatched. The chain's CDR3 is CSASAGGLGTDTQYF. CDR3 bases: TGCAGTGCTAGTGCGGGGGGCTTGGGCACAGATACGCAGTATTTT.

The chain couples TRBV18 to TRBJ2-1; TRBD1 matches at 10 bases. The CDR3 runs 17 residues. Germline V gene lookup returns CDR1 KGHSH and CDR2 LQKENI. The trim removed 4 bases at V and 5 bases at J, leaving 11 bases unmatched. Written as DNA, the CDR3 is TGTGCCAGCTCACGAGGGCGAAGGACAGGGGGGAACAATGAGCAGTTCTTC. Translation: CASSRGRRTGGNNEQFF.

The rearrangement joins TRBV19 to TRBJ1-5, with TRBD1 matching over 9 bases. Germline V gene lookup returns CDR1 LNHDA and CDR2 SQIVND (reference sequence). CDR3 length: 14 amino acids. Unmatched junction bases numbered 3, after V lost 6 bases and J lost 3 bases. The CDR3 spells CASRRTGVNQPQHF. The CDR3 DNA sequence: TGTGCCAGTAGAAGGACAGGGGTCAATCAGCCCCAGCATTTT.

The chain uses TRBV24-1 and TRBJ2-6, with unresolved D. Trimming took 7 bases from V and 0 from J, leaving 3 bases between them. Germline V gene sequence: CDR1 KGHDR, CDR2 SFDVKD. This CDR3 has 13 residues. CDR3 in DNA: TGTGCCACCAGCACCTCTGGGGCCAACGTCCTGACTTTC. As protein: CATSTSGANVLTF.

As for this clone: One junction end disagrees with the germline gene, perhaps due to a read error. V gene TRBV3-1 (or the pseudogene TRBV3-2) combines with J gene TRBJ2-1; D is tentatively TRBD1 or TRBD2 (5 bases each). There are 13 residues in the CDR3. Germline-derived CDR1 and CDR2 are LGHDT and YNNKEL (reference sequence). The CDR3 sequence: CASSQPAGTQGVF. As DNA, the CDR3 is TGTGCCAGCAGCCAGCCAGCTGGGACCCAAGGGGTCTTC.

This clone was seen a handful of times. The chain links TRBV30 to TRBJ1-2; D gene ambiguous. Germline V gene data show CDR1 as GTSNPN and CDR2 as SVGIG (reference sequence). The length of the CDR3 is 16 residues. V lost 2 bases, J lost 4 bases, and 20 bases lay in between. Here the CDR3 DNA reads TGTGCCTGGAGTCCTGCCACACTAAAGGCCCCCTATGGCTACACCTTC. Translating it yields CAWSPATLKAPYGYTF.

This clone has a single count. The chain combines TRBV24-1 with TRBJ2-5; D is perhaps TRBD2 (6 bases). Per the germline V gene, CDR1 is KGHDR and CDR2 is SFDVKD. CDR3 length equals 16 residues. Deletions cut 3 bases from V and 5 bases from J, with 18 bases between. CDR3 DNA sequence: TGTGCCACCAGTGATCCGAGCGGAGGGGCGGGGGAGACCCAGTACTTC. It yields the protein CATSDPSGGAGETQYF.

The chain recombines TRBV28 with TRBJ1-2; no clear D. The CDR3 runs 14 residues. Germline assignment: CDR1 MDHEN and CDR2 SYDVKM. V was clipped by 5 bases and J by 5 bases, with 15 bases between them. DNA for the CDR3: TGTGCCAGCAGTCCAGGCGGAGGAAGATATGGCTACACCTTC. Its translation is CASSPGGGRYGYTF.

The chain is built from TRBV18 and TRBJ2-5; no clear D gene. The germline CDR1 and CDR2 sequences are KGHSH and LQKENI. The V and J ends lost 2 bases and 5 bases respectively, with 9 bases between them. The CDR3 loop spans 13 amino acids. The CDR3 DNA is TGTGCCAGCTCACCAGGCCTGGCCGAGACCCAGTACTTC. Its translation: CASSPGLAETQYF.